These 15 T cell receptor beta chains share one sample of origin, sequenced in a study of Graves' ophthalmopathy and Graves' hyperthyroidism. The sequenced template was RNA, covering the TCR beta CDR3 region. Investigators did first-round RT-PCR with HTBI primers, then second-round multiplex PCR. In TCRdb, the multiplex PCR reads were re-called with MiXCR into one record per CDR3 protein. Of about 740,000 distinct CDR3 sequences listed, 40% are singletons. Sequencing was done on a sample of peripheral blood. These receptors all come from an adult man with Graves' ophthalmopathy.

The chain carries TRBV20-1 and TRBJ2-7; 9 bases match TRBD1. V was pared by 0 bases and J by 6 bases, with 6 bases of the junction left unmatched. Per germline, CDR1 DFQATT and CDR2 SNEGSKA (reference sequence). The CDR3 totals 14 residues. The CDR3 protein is CSAREGTGNTEQYF. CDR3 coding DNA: TGCAGTGCTAGAGAGGGGACAGGGAATACCGAGCAGTACTTC.

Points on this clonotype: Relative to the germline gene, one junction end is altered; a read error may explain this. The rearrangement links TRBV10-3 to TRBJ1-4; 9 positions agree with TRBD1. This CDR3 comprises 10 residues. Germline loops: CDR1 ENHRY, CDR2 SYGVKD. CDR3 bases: TGTGCCATCGAAAAAGACAGGGGGGCTTTT. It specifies CAIEKDRGAF.

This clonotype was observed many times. CDR3 residues: CASSDRDYQETQYF. CDR3 sequence (DNA): TGTGCCAGCAGTGACCGGGACTACCAAGAGACCCAGTACTTC. The chain carries TRBV25-1 and TRBJ2-5, with D possibly TRBD2 on 6 matching bases. The V end lost 3 bases, the J end lost 0 bases, and 8 bases lay between the germline ends. The CDR3 spans 14 residues. CDR1 is MGHDK, CDR2 SYGVNS, per germline.

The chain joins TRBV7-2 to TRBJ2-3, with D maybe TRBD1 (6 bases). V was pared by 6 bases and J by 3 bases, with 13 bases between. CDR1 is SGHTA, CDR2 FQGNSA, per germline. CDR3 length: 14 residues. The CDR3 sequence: CASRPQGITDTQYF. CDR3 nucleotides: TGTGCCAGCAGGCCTCAGGGGATAACAGATACGCAGTATTTT.

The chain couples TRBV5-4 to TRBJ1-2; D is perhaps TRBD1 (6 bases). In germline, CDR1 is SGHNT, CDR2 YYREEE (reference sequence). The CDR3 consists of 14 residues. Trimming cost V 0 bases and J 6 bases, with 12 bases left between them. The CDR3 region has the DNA TGTGCCAGCAGCTTGGAACTCAGGGGAGATGGCTACACCTTC. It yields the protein CASSLELRGDGYTF.

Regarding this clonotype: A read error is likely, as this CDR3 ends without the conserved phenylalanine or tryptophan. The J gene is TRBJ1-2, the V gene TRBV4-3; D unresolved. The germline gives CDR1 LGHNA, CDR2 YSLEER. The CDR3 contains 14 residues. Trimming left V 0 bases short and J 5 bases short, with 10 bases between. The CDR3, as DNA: TGCGCCAGCAGCCAAGATCGGGAGGAGTATGGCTACACCCTC. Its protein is CASSQDREEYGYTL.

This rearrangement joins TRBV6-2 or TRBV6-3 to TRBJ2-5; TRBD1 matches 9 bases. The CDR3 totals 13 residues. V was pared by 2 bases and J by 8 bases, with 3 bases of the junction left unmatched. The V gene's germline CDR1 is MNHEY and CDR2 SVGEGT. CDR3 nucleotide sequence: TGTGCCAGCAGTTACCGGGACAGGGAAACCCAGTACTTC. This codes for CASSYRDRETQYF.

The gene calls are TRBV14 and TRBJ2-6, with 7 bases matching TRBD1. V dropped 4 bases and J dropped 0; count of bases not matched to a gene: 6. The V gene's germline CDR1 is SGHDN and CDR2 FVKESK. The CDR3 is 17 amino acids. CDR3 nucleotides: TGTGCCAGCAGCCGAGTGACAGGGACCTCTGGGGCCAACGTCCTGACTTTC. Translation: CASSRVTGTSGANVLTF. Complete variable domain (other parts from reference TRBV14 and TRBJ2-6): EAGVTQFPSHSVIEKGQTVTLRCDPISGHDNLYWYRRVMGKEIKFLLHFVKESKQDESGMPNNRFLAERTGGTYSTLKVQPAELEDSGVYFCASSRVTGTSGANVLTFGAGSRLTVL.

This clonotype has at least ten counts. The CDR3 spells CSVDFSLAAMNTEAFF. DNA for the CDR3: TGCAGCGTTGATTTTTCGTTGGCAGCCATGAACACTGAAGCTTTCTTT. The chain joins TRBV29-1 to TRBJ1-1, with D hard to call. This CDR3 region has 16 residues. V was cut by 3 bases and J by 0 bases, with 17 bases left in between. Germline CDR1 SQVTM, CDR2 ANQGSEA.

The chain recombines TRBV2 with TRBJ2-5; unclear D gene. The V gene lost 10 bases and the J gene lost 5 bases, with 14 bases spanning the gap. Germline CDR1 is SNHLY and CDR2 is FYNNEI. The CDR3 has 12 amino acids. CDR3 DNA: TGTGCCACCAAGGGCGGACGGGAGACCCAGTACTTC. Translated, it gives CATKGGRETQYF.

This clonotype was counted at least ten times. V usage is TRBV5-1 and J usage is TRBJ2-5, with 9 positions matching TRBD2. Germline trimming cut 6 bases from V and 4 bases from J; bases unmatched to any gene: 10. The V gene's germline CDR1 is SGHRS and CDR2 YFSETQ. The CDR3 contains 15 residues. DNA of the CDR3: TGCGCCAGCACCAGCGGGAGGAAGGCTCGAGAGACCCAGTACTTC. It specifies CASTSGRKARETQYF.

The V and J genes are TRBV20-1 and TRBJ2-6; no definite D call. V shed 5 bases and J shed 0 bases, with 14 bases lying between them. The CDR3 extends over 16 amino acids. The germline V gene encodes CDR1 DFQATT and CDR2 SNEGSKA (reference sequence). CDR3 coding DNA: TGCAGTGCTGGATCGAGTCTGAACTCTGGGGCCAACGTCCTGACTTTC. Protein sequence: CSAGSSLNSGANVLTF.

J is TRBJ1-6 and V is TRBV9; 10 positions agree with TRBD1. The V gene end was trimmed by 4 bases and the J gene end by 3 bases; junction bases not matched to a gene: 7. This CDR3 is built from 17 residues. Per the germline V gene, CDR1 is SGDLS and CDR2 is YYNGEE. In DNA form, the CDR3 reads TGTGCCAGCAGCCCTAGGGGGGACAGGGGCTATAATTCACCCCTCCACTTT. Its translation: CASSPRGDRGYNSPLHF. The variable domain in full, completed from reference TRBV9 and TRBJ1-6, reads DSGVTQTPKHLITATGQRVTLRCSPRSGDLSVYWYQQSLDQGLQFLIQYYNGEERAKGNILERFSAQQFPDLHSELNLSSLELGDSALYFCASSPRGDRGYNSPLHFGNGTRLTVT.

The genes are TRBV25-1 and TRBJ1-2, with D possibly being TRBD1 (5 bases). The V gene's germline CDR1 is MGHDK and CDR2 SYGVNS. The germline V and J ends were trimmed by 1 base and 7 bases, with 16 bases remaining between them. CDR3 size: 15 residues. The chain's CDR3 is CASSEWRGGVSGYTF. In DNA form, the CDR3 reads TGTGCCAGCAGTGAATGGCGGGGAGGGGTGAGTGGCTACACCTTC.

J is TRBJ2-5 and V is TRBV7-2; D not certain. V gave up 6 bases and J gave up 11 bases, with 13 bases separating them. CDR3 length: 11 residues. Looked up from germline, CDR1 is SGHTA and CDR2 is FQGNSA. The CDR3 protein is CASSTTKRQYF. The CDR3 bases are TGTGCCAGCAGTACCACGAAAAGACAGTACTTC.